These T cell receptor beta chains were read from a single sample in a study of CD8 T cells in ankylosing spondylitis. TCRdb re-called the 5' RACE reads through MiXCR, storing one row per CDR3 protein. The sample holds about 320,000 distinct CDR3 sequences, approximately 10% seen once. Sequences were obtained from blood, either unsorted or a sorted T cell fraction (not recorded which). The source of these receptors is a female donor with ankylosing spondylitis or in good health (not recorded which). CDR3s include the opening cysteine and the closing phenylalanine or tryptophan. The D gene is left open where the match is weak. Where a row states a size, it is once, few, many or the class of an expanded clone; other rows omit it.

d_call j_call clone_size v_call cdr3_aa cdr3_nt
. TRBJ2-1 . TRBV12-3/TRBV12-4 CASSSRTIYNEQFF TGTGCCAGCAGTTCGCGGACCATCTACAATGAGCAGTTCTTC
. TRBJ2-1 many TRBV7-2 CASSFFPGQPYNEQFF TGTGCCAGCAGCTTTTTCCCGGGACAACCTTACAATGAGCAGTTCTTC
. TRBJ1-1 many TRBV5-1 CASKAENTEAFF TGCGCCAGCAAGGCGGAGAACACTGAAGCTTTCTTT
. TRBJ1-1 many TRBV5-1 CASSTAGARGNTEAFF TGCGCCAGCAGCACCGCAGGGGCCAGGGGGAACACTGAAGCTTTCTTT
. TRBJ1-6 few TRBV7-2 CASSLTPDSPLHF TGTGCCAGCAGCTTGACCCCAGATTCACCCCTCCACTTT
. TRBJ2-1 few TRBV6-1 CASSERVSLRNEQFF TGTGCCAGCAGTGAGCGAGTCAGTCTGAGGAATGAGCAGTTCTTC
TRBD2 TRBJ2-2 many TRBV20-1 CSAVSGKGPGELFF TGCAGTGCCGTTAGCGGGAAGGGCCCCGGGGAGCTGTTTTTT
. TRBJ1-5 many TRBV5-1 CASSLDGIGNQPQHF TGCGCCAGCAGCTTGGACGGGATCGGCAATCAGCCCCAGCATTTT
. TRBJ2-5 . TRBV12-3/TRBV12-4 CASTRSRAETQYF TGTGCCAGCACTAGATCAAGGGCCGAGACCCAGTACTTC
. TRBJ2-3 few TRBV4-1 CASSLQDTPGTDTQYF TGCGCCAGCAGCCTTCAGGACACACCGGGCACAGATACGCAGTATTTT
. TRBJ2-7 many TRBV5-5 CASSLVRGDYEQYF TGTGCCAGCAGCTTGGTCCGAGGAGACTACGAGCAGTACTTC
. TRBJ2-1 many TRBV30 CASAGSSYNEQFF TGTGCCTCTGCGGGGAGCTCCTACAATGAGCAGTTCTTC
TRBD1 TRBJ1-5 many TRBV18 CASSTGVDQPQHF TGTGCCAGCTCAACAGGGGTGGACCAGCCCCAGCATTTT
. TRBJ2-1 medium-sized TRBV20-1 CSALSRVGQYNEQFF TGCAGTGCTCTTAGTCGAGTGGGACAATACAATGAGCAGTTCTTC